This entry concerns a single T cell receptor (beta chain). Its antigen remains unidentified. The data were obtained in a study of HIV-infected children after antiretroviral therapy interruption. At the level of the study: Samples from the continuous-treatment group were taken at weeks 0, 48 and 150. Study-level results: Naive CD4+ sequences overlapped less between time points once interruption began.

Noted treatment: PENTA 11 planned treatment interruption arm or continuous ART arm. Germline CDR1 is SGDLS and CDR2 is YYNGEE. Trimming took off 0 bases at V and 2 bases at J, with 17 bases between the two ends. The CDR3 contains 17 residues. The TCR library was built from RNA with a 3' RACE protocol and unique molecular identifiers. TCRdb processed the 3' RACE reads anew with MiXCR; each CDR3 protein has one entry. The repertoire holds 7,000 or so distinct CDR3 sequences, with 16% as singletons. Sample: CD45RO+ CD8+ T cells from PBMCs, pooled from several time points, taken from a donor given antiretroviral therapy, either interrupted or continuous. Stated subset: memory CD8+ CD45RO+ CD45RA- T cells. This receptor was identified in a pool of human donors with HIV. V gene TRBV9 combines with J gene TRBJ1-2, with a possible D match to TRBD1 (6 bases). Here the CDR3 reads CASSVGRTAPDNYGYTF. The CDR3 DNA reads as TGTGCCAGCAGCGTAGGCCGGACAGCGCCAGACAACTATGGCTACACCTTC. The full variable domain, its missing parts supplied by reference TRBV9 and TRBJ1-2, is DSGVTQTPKHLITATGQRVTLRCSPRSGDLSVYWYQQSLDQGLQFLIQYYNGEERAKGNILERFSAQQFPDLHSELNLSSLELGDSALYFCASSVGRTAPDNYGYTFGSGTRLTVV.